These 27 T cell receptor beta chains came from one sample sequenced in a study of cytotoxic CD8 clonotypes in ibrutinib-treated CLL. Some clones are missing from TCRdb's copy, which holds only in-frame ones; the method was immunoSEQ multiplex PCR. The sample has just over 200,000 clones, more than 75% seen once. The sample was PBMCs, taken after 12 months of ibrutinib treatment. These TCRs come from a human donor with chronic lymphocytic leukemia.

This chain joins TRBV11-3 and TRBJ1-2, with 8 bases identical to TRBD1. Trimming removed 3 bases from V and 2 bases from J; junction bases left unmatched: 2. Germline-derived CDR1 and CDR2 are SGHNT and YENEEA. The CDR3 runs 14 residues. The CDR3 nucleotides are TGTGCCAGCAGCTTCAGGACAGGGAACTATGGCTACACCTTC. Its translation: CASSFRTGNYGYTF.

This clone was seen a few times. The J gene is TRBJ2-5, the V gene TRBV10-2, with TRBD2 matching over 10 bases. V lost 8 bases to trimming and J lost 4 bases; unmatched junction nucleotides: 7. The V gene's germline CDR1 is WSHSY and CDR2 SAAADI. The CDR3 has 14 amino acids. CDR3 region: CASSSGGRRETQYF. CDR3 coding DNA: TGCGCCAGCTCTAGCGGGGGCCGTCGAGAGACCCAGTACTTC.

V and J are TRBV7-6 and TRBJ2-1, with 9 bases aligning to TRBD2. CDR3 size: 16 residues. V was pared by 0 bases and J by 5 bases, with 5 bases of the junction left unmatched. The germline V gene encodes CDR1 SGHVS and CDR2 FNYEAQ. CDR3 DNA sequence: TGTGCCAGCAGCTTAGCGGAGCGGGGGGCAAACAATGAGCAGTTCTTC. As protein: CASSLAERGANNEQFF.

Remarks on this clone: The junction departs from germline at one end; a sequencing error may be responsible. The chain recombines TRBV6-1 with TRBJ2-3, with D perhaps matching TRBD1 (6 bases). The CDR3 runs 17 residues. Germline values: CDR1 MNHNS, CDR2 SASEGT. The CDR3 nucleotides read TGTGCCAGCAGAGAAGCCCTCGCGTCAGGGGGCACAGATACGCAGTATTTT. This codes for CASREALASGGTDTQYF.

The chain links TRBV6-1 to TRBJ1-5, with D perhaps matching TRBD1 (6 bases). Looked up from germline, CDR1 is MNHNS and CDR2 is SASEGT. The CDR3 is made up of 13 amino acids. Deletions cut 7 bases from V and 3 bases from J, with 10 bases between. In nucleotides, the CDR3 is TGTGCCAGCAAAGGGGGGAACAATCAGCCCCAGCATTTT. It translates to CASKGGNNQPQHF.

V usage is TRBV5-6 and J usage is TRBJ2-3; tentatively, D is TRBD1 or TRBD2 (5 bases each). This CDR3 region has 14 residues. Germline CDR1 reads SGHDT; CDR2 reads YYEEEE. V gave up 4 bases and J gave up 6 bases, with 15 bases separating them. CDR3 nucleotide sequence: TGTGCCAGCAGCCCTGAGGGATGGGGGGATACGCAGTATTTT. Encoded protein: CASSPEGWGDTQYF.

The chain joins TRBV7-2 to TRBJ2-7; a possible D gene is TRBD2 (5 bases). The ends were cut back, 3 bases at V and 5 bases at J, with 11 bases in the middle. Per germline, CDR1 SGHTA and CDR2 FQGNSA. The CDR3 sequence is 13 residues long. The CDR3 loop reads CASSLSGVHEQYF. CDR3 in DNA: TGTGCCAGCAGCTTGTCCGGGGTCCACGAGCAGTACTTC.

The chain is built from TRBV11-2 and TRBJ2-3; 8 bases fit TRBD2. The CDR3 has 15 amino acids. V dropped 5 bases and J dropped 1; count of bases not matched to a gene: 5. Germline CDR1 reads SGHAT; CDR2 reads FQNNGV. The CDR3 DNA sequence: TGTGCCAGCAGCCTTACTAGCGGAGGCACAGATACGCAGTATTTT. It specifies CASSLTSGGTDTQYF.

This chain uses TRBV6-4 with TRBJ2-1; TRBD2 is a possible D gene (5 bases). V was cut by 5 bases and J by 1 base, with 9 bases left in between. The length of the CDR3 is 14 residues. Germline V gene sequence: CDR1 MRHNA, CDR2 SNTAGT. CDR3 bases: TGTGCCAGCAGTCGAGGGCCGTCCTACAATGAGCAGTTCTTC. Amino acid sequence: CASSRGPSYNEQFF.

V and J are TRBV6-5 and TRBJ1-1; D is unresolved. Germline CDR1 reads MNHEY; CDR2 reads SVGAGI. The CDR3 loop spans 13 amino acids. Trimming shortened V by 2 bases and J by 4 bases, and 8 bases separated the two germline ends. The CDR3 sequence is CASSYGMGTEAFF. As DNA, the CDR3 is TGTGCCAGCAGTTACGGGATGGGCACTGAAGCTTTCTTT.

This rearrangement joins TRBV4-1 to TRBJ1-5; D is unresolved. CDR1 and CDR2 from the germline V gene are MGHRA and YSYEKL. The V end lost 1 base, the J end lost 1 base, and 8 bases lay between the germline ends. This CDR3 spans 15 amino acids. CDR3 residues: CASSQARLSNQPQHF. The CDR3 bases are TGCGCCAGCAGCCAAGCGAGATTGAGCAATCAGCCCCAGCATTTT.

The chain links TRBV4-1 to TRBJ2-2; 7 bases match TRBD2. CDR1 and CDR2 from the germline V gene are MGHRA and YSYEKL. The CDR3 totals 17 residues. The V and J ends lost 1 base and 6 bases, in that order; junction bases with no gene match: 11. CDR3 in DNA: TGCGCCAGCAGCCAAGCCAGCGGGGTGACCGGCCCCGGGGAGCTGTTTTTT. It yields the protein CASSQASGVTGPGELFF.

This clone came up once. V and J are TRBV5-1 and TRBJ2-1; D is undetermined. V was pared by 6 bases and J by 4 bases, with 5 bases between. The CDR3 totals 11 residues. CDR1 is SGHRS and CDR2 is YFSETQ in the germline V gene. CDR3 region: CASNAYNEQFF. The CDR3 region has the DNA TGCGCCAGCAATGCGTACAATGAGCAGTTCTTC.

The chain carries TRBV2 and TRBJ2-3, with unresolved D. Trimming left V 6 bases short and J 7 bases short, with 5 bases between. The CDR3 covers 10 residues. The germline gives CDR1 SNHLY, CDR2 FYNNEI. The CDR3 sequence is CASRENTQYF. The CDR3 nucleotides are TGTGCCAGCAGAGAGAATACGCAGTATTTT.

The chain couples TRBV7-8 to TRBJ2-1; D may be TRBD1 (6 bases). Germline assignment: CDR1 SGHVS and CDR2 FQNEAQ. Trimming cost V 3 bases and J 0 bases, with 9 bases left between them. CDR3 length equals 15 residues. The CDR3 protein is CASSFQGSSYNEQFF. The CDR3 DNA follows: TGTGCCAGCAGCTTTCAGGGGAGCTCCTACAATGAGCAGTTCTTC.

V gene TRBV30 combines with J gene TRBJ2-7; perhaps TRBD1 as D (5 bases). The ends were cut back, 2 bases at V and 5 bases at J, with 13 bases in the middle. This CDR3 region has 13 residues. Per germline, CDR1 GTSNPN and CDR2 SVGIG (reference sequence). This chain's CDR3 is CAWSRGGGNEQYF. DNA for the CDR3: TGTGCCTGGAGTAGGGGTGGTGGCAACGAGCAGTACTTC.

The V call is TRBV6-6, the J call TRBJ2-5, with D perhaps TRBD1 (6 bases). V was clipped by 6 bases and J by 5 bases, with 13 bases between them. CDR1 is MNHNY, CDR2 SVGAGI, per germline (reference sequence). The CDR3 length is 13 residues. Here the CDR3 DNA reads TGTGCCAGCAGATCACAGGGTGATGAGACCCAGTACTTC. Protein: CASRSQGDETQYF.

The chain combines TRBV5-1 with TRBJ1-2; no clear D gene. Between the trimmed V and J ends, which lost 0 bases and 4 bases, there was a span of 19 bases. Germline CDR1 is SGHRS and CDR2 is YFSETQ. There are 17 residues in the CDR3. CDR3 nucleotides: TGCGCCAGCAGCTTGGCAGGAGGTGACCCAAGACGCTATGGCTACACCTTC. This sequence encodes CASSLAGGDPRRYGYTF.

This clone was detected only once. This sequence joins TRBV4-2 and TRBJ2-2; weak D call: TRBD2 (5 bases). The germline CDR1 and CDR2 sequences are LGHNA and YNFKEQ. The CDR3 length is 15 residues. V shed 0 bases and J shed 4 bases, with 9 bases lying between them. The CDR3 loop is CASSQEAGGTGELFF. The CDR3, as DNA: TGTGCCAGCAGCCAAGAGGCGGGTGGCACCGGGGAGCTGTTTTTT.

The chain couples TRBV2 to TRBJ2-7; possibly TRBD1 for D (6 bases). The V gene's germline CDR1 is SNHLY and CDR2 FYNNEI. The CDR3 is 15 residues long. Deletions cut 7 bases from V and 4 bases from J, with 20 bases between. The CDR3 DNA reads TGTGCCAGCACCCTACAGGGTGGCGGATTATACGAGCAGTACTTC. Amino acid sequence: CASTLQGGGLYEQYF.

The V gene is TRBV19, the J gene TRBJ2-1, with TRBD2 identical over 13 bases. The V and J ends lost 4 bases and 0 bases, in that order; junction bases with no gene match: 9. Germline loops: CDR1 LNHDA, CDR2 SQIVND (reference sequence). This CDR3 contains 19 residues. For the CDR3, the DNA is TGTGCCAGTAGTACAAGACTAGCGGGAGGCCCCCTCTCCTACAATGAGCAGTTCTTC. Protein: CASSTRLAGGPLSYNEQFF.

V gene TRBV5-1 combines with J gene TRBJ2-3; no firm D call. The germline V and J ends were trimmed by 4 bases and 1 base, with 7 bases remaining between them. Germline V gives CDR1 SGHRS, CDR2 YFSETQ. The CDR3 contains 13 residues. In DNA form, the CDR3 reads TGCGCCAGCAGCCCTCTCCGCACAGATACGCAGTATTTT. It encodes CASSPLRTDTQYF.

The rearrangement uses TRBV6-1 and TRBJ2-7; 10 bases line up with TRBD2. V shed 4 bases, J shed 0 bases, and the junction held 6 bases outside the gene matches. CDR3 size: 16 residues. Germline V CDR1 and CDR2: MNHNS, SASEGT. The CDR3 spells CASSVHSGGTSYEQYF. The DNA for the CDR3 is TGTGCCAGCAGTGTCCATAGCGGGGGGACCTCCTACGAGCAGTACTTC.

CDR3 coding DNA: TGCGCCAGCAGCTCTACTCCCCGGGGCTCTGGAAACACCATATATTTT. Residues: CASSSTPRGSGNTIYF. The V call is TRBV5-1, the J call TRBJ1-3; no reliable D call. Germline CDR1 SGHRS, CDR2 YFSETQ. Between the trimmed V and J ends, which lost 3 bases and 0 bases, there was a span of 13 bases. This CDR3 is built from 16 residues. The full variable domain, with the rest looked up from reference TRBV5-1 and TRBJ1-3, is KAGVTQTPRYLIKTRGQQVTLSCSPISGHRSVSWYQQTPGQGLQFLFEYFSETQRNKGNFPGRFSGRQFSNSRSEMNVSTLELGDSALYLCASSSTPRGSGNTIYFGEGSWLTVV.

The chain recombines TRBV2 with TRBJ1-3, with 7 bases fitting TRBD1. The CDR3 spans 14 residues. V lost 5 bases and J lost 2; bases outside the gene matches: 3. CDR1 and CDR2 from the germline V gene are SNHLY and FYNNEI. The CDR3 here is CASSRQGTGNTIYF. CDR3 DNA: TGTGCCAGCAGTCGACAGGGTACTGGAAACACCATATATTTT.

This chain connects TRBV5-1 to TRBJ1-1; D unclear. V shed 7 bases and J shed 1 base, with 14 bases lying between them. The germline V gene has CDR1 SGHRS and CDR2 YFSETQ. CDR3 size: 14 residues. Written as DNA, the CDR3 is TGCGCCAGCGGCATAGCTCCAGGGAACACTGAAGCTTTCTTT. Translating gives CASGIAPGNTEAFF.

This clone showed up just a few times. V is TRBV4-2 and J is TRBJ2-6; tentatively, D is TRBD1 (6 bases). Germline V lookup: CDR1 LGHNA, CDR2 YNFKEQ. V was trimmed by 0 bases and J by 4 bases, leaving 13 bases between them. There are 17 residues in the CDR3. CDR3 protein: CASSQEGPGQGANVLTF. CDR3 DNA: TGTGCCAGCAGCCAAGAGGGTCCGGGACAAGGGGCCAACGTCCTGACTTTC.